One and the same sample provided the 23 T cell receptor beta chains below, sequenced in a study of blood T cell repertoires in COVID-19. The method was immunoSEQ multiplex PCR; TCRdb's version includes in-frame clones alone and lacks a portion of them. The sample lists roughly 230,000 clones; around 83% were seen once. The specimen was peripheral blood. Receptor source: a woman in her forties or fifties with acute or convalescent COVID-19.

The chain links TRBV7-3 to TRBJ2-5; D possibly corresponds to TRBD2 (5 bases). V shed 5 bases and J shed 2 bases, with 12 bases lying between them. The CDR3 runs 14 residues. The V gene's germline CDR1 is SGHTA and CDR2 FQGTGA. The CDR3 DNA is TGTGCCAGCAGCCACCCCGGAGGTCAAGAGACCCAGTACTTC. Amino acids: CASSHPGGQETQYF.

With regard to this clone: At the DNA level, this CDR3 is encoded by other sequences in the same sample as well. This sequence joins TRBV6-1 and TRBJ2-1, with D maybe TRBD2 (6 bases). Germline loops: CDR1 MNHNS, CDR2 SASEGT. CDR3 size: 15 residues. V gave up 0 bases and J gave up 2 bases, with 8 bases separating them. The CDR3 DNA follows: TGTGCCAGCAGTGAAGCTGGCGGGGCCTACAATGAGCAGTTCTTC. Its protein is CASSEAGGAYNEQFF.

This clone was seen once. The chain employs TRBV12-3 or TRBV12-4 and TRBJ2-7, with D possibly TRBD2 on 5 matching bases. The CDR3 totals 13 residues. V was clipped by 3 bases and J by 2 bases, with 8 bases between them. CDR3 residues: CASSFGGTYEQYF. The DNA of the CDR3 is TGTGCCAGCAGTTTTGGAGGTACCTACGAGCAGTACTTC.

J is TRBJ1-4 and V is TRBV7-2, with no clear D. The V gene's germline CDR1 is SGHTA and CDR2 FQGNSA. This CDR3 has 14 residues. Trimming stripped 3 bases from V and 5 bases from J, with 10 bases between. CDR3 region: CASSFSSRNEKLFF. CDR3 DNA: TGTGCCAGCAGCTTTAGTTCCCGGAATGAAAAACTGTTTTTT. Full variable domain (remainder filled in from reference TRBV7-2 and TRBJ1-4): GAGVSQSPSNKVTEKGKDVELRCDPISGHTALYWYRQSLGQGLEFLIYFQGNSAPDKSGLPSDRFSAERTGGSVSTLTIQRTQQEDSAVYLCASSFSSRNEKLFFGSGTQLSVL.

With regard to this clone: This sample also contains other DNA sequences that code for the same CDR3. V usage is TRBV11-3 and J usage is TRBJ2-5; weak D call: TRBD1 (6 bases). The CDR3 is 13 amino acids. Germline V CDR1 and CDR2: SGHNT, YENEEA. Trimming removed 3 bases at V and 1 base at J, with 6 bases between. CDR3 nucleotides: TGTGCCAGCAGCTTCAGGGGCCAAGAGACCCAGTACTTC. Translated, it gives CASSFRGQETQYF.

This chain joins TRBV28 and TRBJ1-4, with no clear D. V lost 10 bases and J lost 4, with 16 bases in between. The CDR3 runs 14 residues. CDR1 and CDR2 (germline): MDHEN, SYDVKM. DNA of the CDR3: TGTGCCACCGGCCGGGGTTCGGGTAATGAAAAACTGTTTTTT. Amino acids: CATGRGSGNEKLFF.

J is TRBJ2-5 and V is TRBV7-2; 7 bases fit TRBD2. The CDR3 loop spans 15 amino acids. In germline, CDR1 is SGHTA, CDR2 FQGNSA. Trimming removed 1 base from V and 1 base from J; junction bases left unmatched: 3. Written as DNA, the CDR3 is TGTGCCAGCAGCTTAGGTCCGGGGGGCCAAGAGACCCAGTACTTC. Encoded protein: CASSLGPGGQETQYF.

There are a few counts of this clone. The chain employs TRBV5-4 and TRBJ2-7, with TRBD2 matching 10 bases. This CDR3 contains 16 residues. The V gene end was trimmed by 3 bases and the J gene end by 2 bases; junction bases not matched to a gene: 8. CDR1 SGHNT and CDR2 YYREEE come from the germline V gene (reference sequence). CDR3 sequence (DNA): TGTGCCAGCAGCTCCATAGCGGGGGGCCGCCCCTACGAGCAGTACTTC. Its translation: CASSSIAGGRPYEQYF. The entire variable domain, with the rest obtained from reference TRBV5-4 and TRBJ2-7, is as follows: ETGVTQSPTHLIKTRGQQVTLRCSSQSGHNTVSWYQQALGQGPQFIFQYYREEENGRGNFPPRFSGLQFPNYSSELNVNALELDDSALYLCASSSIAGGRPYEQYFGPGTRLTVT.

This clone showed up just a few times. The chain links TRBV5-1 to TRBJ2-2; the match to TRBD2 covers 8 bases. The V gene end was trimmed by 5 bases and the J gene end by 3 bases; junction bases not matched to a gene: 3. Germline lookup yields CDR1 SGHRS and CDR2 YFSETQ. The CDR3 runs to 14 residues. The CDR3 here is CASRSGGYTGELFF. CDR3 coding DNA: TGCGCCAGCAGAAGCGGGGGCTACACCGGGGAGCTGTTTTTT.

V usage is TRBV6-5 and J usage is TRBJ2-7; TRBD1 aligns across 10 bases. The CDR3 is 15 residues long. Germline-derived CDR1 and CDR2 are MNHEY and SVGAGI. J gave up 2 bases and V 4 bases, and 5 bases lay outside the gene matches. Here the CDR3 DNA reads TGTGCCAGCAGTTTGGACAGGGGGGCCGCCTACGAGCAGTACTTC. This sequence encodes CASSLDRGAAYEQYF.

The chain recombines TRBV10-1 with TRBJ2-7, with D uncertain. The length of the CDR3 is 14 residues. Germline loops: CDR1 WNHNN, CDR2 SYGVQD (reference sequence). The V and J ends lost 3 bases and 4 bases respectively, with 13 bases between them. Written as DNA, the CDR3 is TGCGCCAGCAGTGACACCCAGGCAATATACGAGCAGTACTTC. Translation gives CASSDTQAIYEQYF.

CDR3 coding DNA: TGTGCCAGCAGTGGGGACTCCCAAGGCTACACCTTC. Amino acid sequence: CASSGDSQGYTF. This rearrangement joins TRBV28 to TRBJ1-2, with D possibly being TRBD1 (5 bases). Trimming removed 5 bases from V and 8 bases from J, with 12 bases in between. Germline lookup yields CDR1 MDHEN and CDR2 SYDVKM. The CDR3 totals 12 residues.

The chain joins TRBV7-2 to TRBJ2-1, with 15 bases matching TRBD2. Germline V gene lookup returns CDR1 SGHTA and CDR2 FQGNSA. V lost 2 bases, J lost 2 bases, and 7 bases stayed unmatched. CDR3 length: 19 amino acids. CDR3 DNA: TGTGCCAGCAGCTTACGAACCGGGACTAGCGGGGGGACCTACAATGAGCAGTTCTTC. This sequence encodes CASSLRTGTSGGTYNEQFF. The complete variable domain, with remaining parts taken from reference TRBV7-2 and TRBJ2-1, reads GAGVSQSPSNKVTEKGKDVELRCDPISGHTALYWYRQSLGQGLEFLIYFQGNSAPDKSGLPSDRFSAERTGGSVSTLTIQRTQQEDSAVYLCASSLRTGTSGGTYNEQFFGPGTRLTVL.

This clone was counted once. This sequence joins TRBV9 and TRBJ2-1; no definite D call. Trimming cost V 1 base and J 3 bases, with 8 bases left between them. The CDR3 length is 14 residues. Germline-derived CDR1 and CDR2 are SGDLS and YYNGEE. CDR3: CASSVQAVYNEQFF. The CDR3 nucleotides read TGTGCCAGCAGCGTACAGGCAGTCTACAATGAGCAGTTCTTC.

V gene TRBV28 combines with J gene TRBJ1-2; TRBD1 matches 8 bases. CDR3 length: 15 residues. V trimming: 6 bases; J trimming: 4 bases; junction bases outside the gene matches: 10. Germline assignment: CDR1 MDHEN and CDR2 SYDVKM. This CDR3 is CASSLNRGQGYGYTF. The CDR3 DNA sequence: TGTGCCAGCAGCCTAAATCGCGGACAGGGCTATGGCTACACCTTC.

The V gene is TRBV5-1, the J gene TRBJ2-1, with a possible D match to TRBD2 (5 bases). Germline V CDR1 and CDR2: SGHRS, YFSETQ. The CDR3 has 15 amino acids. Trimming took off 4 bases at V and 0 bases at J, with 11 bases between the two ends. The CDR3: CASSLAVSSYNEQFF. Written as DNA, the CDR3 is TGCGCCAGCAGCCTAGCTGTTAGCTCCTACAATGAGCAGTTCTTC.

This clone occurred once. The rearrangement links TRBV5-1 to TRBJ1-1; D may be TRBD1 (6 bases). This CDR3 has 14 residues. The V gene lost 3 bases and the J gene lost 6 bases, with 15 bases spanning the gap. In germline, CDR1 is SGHRS, CDR2 YFSETQ. CDR3 amino acids: CASSWGLRSPEAFF. In nucleotides, the CDR3 is TGCGCCAGCAGCTGGGGGCTCAGGTCCCCTGAAGCTTTCTTT.

The V gene is TRBV28, the J gene TRBJ2-7; D unresolved. This CDR3 contains 12 residues. V was clipped by 9 bases and J by 4 bases, with 13 bases between them. Germline loops: CDR1 MDHEN, CDR2 SYDVKM. For the CDR3, the DNA is TGTGCCAGTTCACGGTCAGGATACGAGCAGTACTTC. Translated: CASSRSGYEQYF.

The chain links TRBV28 to TRBJ2-7; TRBD1 might be the D (6 bases). Trimming pared 5 bases from V and 4 bases from J, leaving 12 bases between. Looked up from germline, CDR1 is MDHEN and CDR2 is SYDVKM. The CDR3 sequence is 13 residues long. In DNA, the CDR3 is TGTGCCAGCAGTAGGGGACAACCTTACGAGCAGTACTTC. Its protein is CASSRGQPYEQYF.

The gene calls are TRBV13 and TRBJ2-7, with 10 bases that match TRBD2. CDR1 and CDR2 (germline): PRHDT, FYEKMQ (reference sequence). V lost 0 bases and J lost 6; bases outside the gene matches: 8. The length of the CDR3 is 16 residues. CDR3 sequence (DNA): TGTGCCAGCAGCTTAGGGGGCCAGCGGGGGGGCCCCGAGCAGTACTTC. Its protein product is CASSLGGQRGGPEQYF.

The chain recombines TRBV13 with TRBJ2-1, with 11 bases matching TRBD2. The germline V gene encodes CDR1 PRHDT and CDR2 FYEKMQ (reference sequence). The CDR3 totals 16 residues. V gave up 3 bases and J gave up 9 bases; unmatched junction bases: 10. CDR3 DNA: TGTGCCAGCAGCTTTTCTAGCGGGGGGCGAGATAGTGAGCAGTTCTTC. Protein: CASSFSSGGRDSEQFF.

This chain joins TRBV9 and TRBJ2-7; TRBD1 matches at 8 bases. Germline V gene sequence: CDR1 SGDLS, CDR2 YYNGEE. The CDR3 contains 16 residues. Germline trimming cut 2 bases from V and 6 bases from J; bases unmatched to any gene: 13. The CDR3 is CASSVRTGIVGAEQYF. CDR3 nucleotides: TGTGCCAGCAGCGTCCGGACAGGGATAGTCGGGGCCGAGCAGTACTTC. The complete variable domain, with remaining parts taken from reference TRBV9 and TRBJ2-7, reads DSGVTQTPKHLITATGQRVTLRCSPRSGDLSVYWYQQSLDQGLQFLIQYYNGEERAKGNILERFSAQQFPDLHSELNLSSLELGDSALYFCASSVRTGIVGAEQYFGPGTRLTVT.

The chain carries TRBV5-1 and TRBJ1-1, with 8 nucleotides matching TRBD1. Trimming cost V 4 bases and J 0 bases; bases outside gene matches: 8. Germline V gives CDR1 SGHRS, CDR2 YFSETQ. This CDR3 has 16 residues. The CDR3 is CASSPGTGPMNTEAFF. The DNA for the CDR3 is TGCGCCAGCAGCCCCGGGACAGGCCCCATGAACACTGAAGCTTTCTTT. The whole variable domain, filled in from reference TRBV5-1 and TRBJ1-1, reads KAGVTQTPRYLIKTRGQQVTLSCSPISGHRSVSWYQQTPGQGLQFLFEYFSETQRNKGNFPGRFSGRQFSNSRSEMNVSTLELGDSALYLCASSPGTGPMNTEAFFGQGTRLTVV.